The clone carrying this T cell receptor beta chain was seen a few times. The sample belongs to a study of blood T cell repertoires in COVID-19. Study in general: Collection of acute and convalescent COVID-19 samples took place in the United States, Italy and Spain. T cells, B-cell-depleted T cells, or PBMCs supplied cDNA or gDNA.

Those enrolled in Seattle joined during active infection and were followed longitudinally afterward. Original handling: Nucleated cell number was recorded as an estimate derived from reference gene primer amplification. TCRdb's table, derived via immunoSEQ multiplex PCR, lists solely in-frame clones and lacks some. Clone size and V and J calls were adopted from that table, with D and trimming inferred from the DNA. The top ten clones hold 7.1% of a sample with hundreds of thousands of clones, about 88% of them seen once. V lost 5 bases and J lost 4; bases outside the gene matches: 15. The CDR3 spans 17 residues. Germline values: CDR1 LNHDA, CDR2 SQIVND (reference sequence).

Sequencing input: peripheral blood. The origin of this receptor is a woman aged 55-70 years with COVID-19, enrolled during active disease. This chain uses TRBV19 with TRBJ1-2; 8 positions match TRBD1. As DNA, the CDR3 is TGTGCCAGTAGTCCAGGACAGGGAACGGATGAGAGCTATGGCTACACCTTC. Amino acids: CASSPGQGTDESYGYTF.